Listed here are 14 T cell receptor beta chains from one sample, sequenced in a study of cytomegalovirus exposure and HLA in healthy donors. The PCR used 60 Vbeta and 13 Jbeta primers. The protocol was immunoSEQ multiplex PCR, while the TCRdb copy is restricted to in-frame clones and leaves out a portion. The sample contains about 140,000 clones, just under 80% of which appear only once. The source material was PBMCs. These TCRs come from a man aged 25-45 years in good health and CMV-seronegative.

The V gene is TRBV7-2, the J gene TRBJ2-3; 8 bases agree with TRBD2. Per germline, CDR1 SGHTA and CDR2 FQGNSA. The CDR3 consists of 17 residues. V trimming: 1 base; J trimming: 5 bases; junction bases outside the gene matches: 11. The CDR3 is CASSLDISGGRGDTQYF. CDR3 DNA: TGTGCCAGCAGCTTAGATATAAGCGGGGGTCGAGGAGATACGCAGTATTTT.

This rearrangement joins TRBV4-1 to TRBJ1-1; D is undetermined. CDR3 size: 13 residues. CDR1 is MGHRA and CDR2 is YSYEKL in the germline V gene. Between the trimmed V and J ends, which lost 1 base and 1 base, there was a span of 4 bases. In DNA, the CDR3 is TGCGCCAGCAGCCAAGTACAGAACACTGAAGCTTTCTTT. As protein: CASSQVQNTEAFF.

The rearrangement uses TRBV4-1 and TRBJ2-3, with TRBD2 matching over 9 bases. This CDR3 spans 15 amino acids. V lost 1 base to trimming and J lost 6 bases; unmatched junction nucleotides: 5. The germline V gene encodes CDR1 MGHRA and CDR2 YSYEKL. This chain's CDR3 is CASSQGAGGWDTQYF. CDR3 bases: TGCGCCAGCAGCCAAGGAGCGGGAGGTTGGGATACGCAGTATTTT.

The chain couples TRBV5-4 to TRBJ1-4; D might be TRBD1 (6 bases). Germline loops: CDR1 SGHNT, CDR2 YYREEE (reference sequence). The length of the CDR3 is 18 residues. V was cut by 5 bases and J by 2 bases, with 22 bases left in between. The CDR3 loop is CASSFTRTAADTNEKLFF. CDR3 nucleotides: TGTGCCAGCAGTTTCACACGGACAGCCGCCGACACTAATGAAAAACTGTTTTTT.

On this clone: In the same sample, other DNA sequences code for this CDR3. The rearrangement joins TRBV5-1 to TRBJ2-7, with TRBD1 matching 9 bases. Germline assignment: CDR1 SGHRS and CDR2 YFSETQ. The CDR3 is 15 amino acids. Unmatched junction bases numbered 6, after V lost 1 base and J lost 4 bases. CDR3 sequence: CASSLLGTGSYEQYF. CDR3 DNA sequence: TGCGCCAGCAGCTTGCTTGGGACAGGGTCGTACGAGCAGTACTTC.

The rearrangement links TRBV19 to TRBJ2-7; 13 bases fit TRBD2. Unmatched junction bases numbered 9, after V lost 5 bases and J lost 5 bases. Looked up from germline, CDR1 is LNHDA and CDR2 is SQIVND (reference sequence). The CDR3 totals 16 residues. CDR3 DNA sequence: TGTGCCAGTAGTGGACTAGCGGGAGCTGTTTACCACGAGCAGTACTTC. This codes for CASSGLAGAVYHEQYF. Supplemented by reference TRBV19 and TRBJ2-7, the full variable domain reads DGGITQSPKYLFRKEGQNVTLSCEQNLNHDAMYWYRQDPGQGLRLIYYSQIVNDFQKGDIAEGYSVSREKKESFPLTVTSAQKNPTAFYLCASSGLAGAVYHEQYFGPGTRLTVT.

CDR3 sequence: CASSLAAVLSGRQFF. CDR3 sequence (DNA): TGCGCCAGCAGCTTGGCCGCAGTATTGTCAGGGCGGCAGTTCTTC. This chain uses TRBV5-1 with TRBJ2-1, with D possibly TRBD1 on 5 matching bases. V was trimmed by 0 bases and J by 12 bases, leaving 19 bases between them. The CDR3 runs 15 residues. Looked up from germline, CDR1 is SGHRS and CDR2 is YFSETQ.

This sequence joins TRBV30 and TRBJ2-7; 7 nucleotides agree with TRBD1. V gave up 4 bases and J gave up 6 bases; unmatched junction bases: 9. Germline V lookup: CDR1 GTSNPN, CDR2 SVGIG (reference sequence). This CDR3 contains 13 residues. The CDR3 DNA reads as TGTGCCTGGACCAGGGGGTTCGATGGCGAGCAGTACTTC. Translation gives CAWTRGFDGEQYF. Filled out from reference TRBV30 and TRBJ2-7, the complete variable domain reads SQTIHQWPATLVQPVGSPLSLECTVEGTSNPNLYWYRQAAGRGLQLLFYSVGIGQISSEVPQNLSASRPQDRQFILSSKKLLLSDSGFYLCAWTRGFDGEQYFGPGTRLTVT.

The V and J genes are TRBV6-5 and TRBJ1-2; unclear D gene. The CDR3 has 15 residues. Germline-derived CDR1 and CDR2 are MNHEY and SVGAGI. Trimming left V 4 bases short and J 5 bases short, with 17 bases between. CDR3 residues: CASSFPHGRGYGYTF. DNA of the CDR3: TGTGCCAGCAGTTTTCCCCACGGACGGGGTTATGGCTACACCTTC.

The rearrangement uses TRBV28 and TRBJ1-6; D possibly corresponds to TRBD1 (6 bases). The CDR3 is made up of 14 amino acids. Germline V gives CDR1 MDHEN, CDR2 SYDVKM. V lost 3 bases and J lost 7, with 10 bases in between. In DNA form, the CDR3 reads TGTGCCAGCAGTTTTGTGAGGGGGAATTCACCCCTCCACTTT. This sequence encodes CASSFVRGNSPLHF.

This sequence joins TRBV28 and TRBJ1-6, with D hard to call. Germline values: CDR1 MDHEN, CDR2 SYDVKM. Trimming took off 3 bases at V and 9 bases at J, with 18 bases between the two ends. CDR3 length: 16 amino acids. The CDR3 protein is CASSFIIRGSGSPLHF. In DNA, the CDR3 is TGTGCCAGCAGTTTCATAATTCGGGGTTCTGGTTCACCCCTCCACTTT.

The chain recombines TRBV4-1 with TRBJ2-5; D call uncertain. V lost 1 base, J lost 0 bases, and 15 bases lay in between. Germline CDR1 is MGHRA and CDR2 is YSYEKL. The CDR3 spans 17 residues. The DNA for the CDR3 is TGCGCCAGCAGCCAAGCCCCTAACTGGGCCTACCAAGAGACCCAGTACTTC. Protein product: CASSQAPNWAYQETQYF.

The chain couples TRBV15 to TRBJ1-3; the match to TRBD1 covers 7 bases. The CDR3 loop spans 14 amino acids. Trimming took 7 bases from V and 1 from J; bases not matched to a gene: 4. Germline V gene data show CDR1 as LNHNV and CDR2 as YYDKDF (reference sequence). The chain's CDR3 is CATKDRVSGNTIYF. Here the CDR3 DNA reads TGTGCCACCAAAGACAGGGTGTCTGGAAACACCATATATTTT. The full variable domain, rest sourced from reference TRBV15 and TRBJ1-3, is DAMVIQNPRYQVTQFGKPVTLSCSQTLNHNVMYWYQQKSSQAPKLLFHYYDKDFNNEADTPDNFQSRRPNTSFCFLDIRSPGLGDTAMYLCATKDRVSGNTIYFGEGSWLTVV.

This sequence joins TRBV6-4 and TRBJ2-2, with a tentative D call TRBD1 (6 bases). This CDR3 has 16 residues. V lost 2 bases and J lost 3, with 13 bases in between. Germline CDR1 is MRHNA and CDR2 is SNTAGT. For the CDR3, the DNA is TGTGCCAGCAGTGACAGCAGGGGTGGCGACACCGGGGAGCTGTTTTTT. Protein: CASSDSRGGDTGELFF.